Listed below are T cell receptor beta chains from one sample, sequenced in a study of blood T cell repertoires in COVID-19. The repertoire was sequenced with immunoSEQ multiplex PCR; TCRdb's copy has only in-frame clones and lacks some. The data hold 150,000 or so clones, with 84% observed a single time. Sequenced: PBMCs or T cells enriched from blood (not recorded which). The source is a man in his fifties who had recovered from COVID-19. The CDR3 runs from the conserved cysteine through the conserved F or W. Fields, in order: V gene, J gene, D gene, CDR3 protein. The D gene is left open where the match is weak.

V: TRBV10-3; J: TRBJ2-7; D: TRBD2; CDR3: CAISDGTSSYEQYF
V: TRBV4-1; J: TRBJ1-1; D: NA; CDR3: CASSQVRGTEAFF
V: TRBV5-8; J: TRBJ2-5; D: TRBD1; CDR3: CASSQPDRRKETQYF
V: TRBV28; J: TRBJ2-2; D: NA; CDR3: CASSFPGITGELFF
V: TRBV27; J: TRBJ1-1; D: NA; CDR3: CASSPGGVTEAFF
V: TRBV5-1; J: TRBJ2-1; D: NA; CDR3: CASSTGGGARYNEQFF
V: TRBV24-1; J: TRBJ2-1; D: TRBD2; CDR3: CATSDSPDGGGARNEQFF
V: TRBV5-6; J: TRBJ1-5; D: TRBD1; CDR3: CASSYMSRDRESRQPQHF
V: TRBV11-3; J: TRBJ1-3; D: NA; CDR3: CASSLGGNTIYF
V: TRBV27; J: TRBJ1-1; D: NA; CDR3: CASSEGRSAFF
V: TRBV5-1; J: TRBJ1-6; D: NA; CDR3: CASSGGGSGNSPLHF
V: TRBV3-1/TRBV3-2; J: TRBJ1-2; D: TRBD1; CDR3: CASSHRDRRANGYTF
V: TRBV6-5; J: TRBJ1-5; D: TRBD1; CDR3: CASSGQGRNQPQHF
V: TRBV30; J: TRBJ1-5; D: NA; CDR3: CAWSIQGDNQPQHF
V: TRBV7-3; J: TRBJ2-7; D: TRBD1; CDR3: CASSPEGQGVGEQYF
V: TRBV10-3; J: TRBJ1-2; D: NA; CDR3: CAISTDRYGYTF
V: TRBV19; J: TRBJ1-5; D: NA; CDR3: CASSINPAGRTQPQHF
V: TRBV9; J: TRBJ2-7; D: NA; CDR3: CASSVGREYEQYF
V: TRBV5-1; J: TRBJ2-3; D: TRBD2; CDR3: CASSLGAGVHTDTQYF
V: TRBV18; J: TRBJ1-1; D: NA; CDR3: CASSPLIENTEAFF
V: TRBV12-2; J: TRBJ1-5; D: NA; CDR3: CASRPTGNGGNQPQHF
V: TRBV7-9; J: TRBJ1-3; D: TRBD1; CDR3: CASSPGQGLSGNTIYF
V: TRBV2; J: TRBJ1-6; D: TRBD1; CDR3: CASRDRGRNNSPLHF
V: TRBV10-3; J: TRBJ2-7; D: NA; CDR3: CAISATAKGIEQYF
V: TRBV3-1/TRBV3-2; J: TRBJ2-7; D: NA; CDR3: CASSQASLAYYEQYF
V: TRBV19; J: TRBJ1-4; D: NA; CDR3: CASRDGAGGNEKLFF
V: TRBV25-1; J: TRBJ1-1; D: TRBD1; CDR3: CASRETGMNTEAFF
V: TRBV25-1; J: TRBJ1-2; D: NA; CDR3: CASSEWGGRRGYTF
V: TRBV13; J: TRBJ2-7; D: TRBD1; CDR3: CASSLPGGSYEQYF
V: TRBV9; J: TRBJ2-2; D: TRBD1; CDR3: CASSVASGGSTNTGELFF
V: TRBV7-9; J: TRBJ2-7; D: NA; CDR3: CASSSEVAVEQYF
V: TRBV7-9; J: TRBJ1-6; D: NA; CDR3: CASSSPRNAGSSYNSPLHF
V: TRBV10-3; J: TRBJ1-6; D: NA; CDR3: CAISPRSVDSPLHF
V: TRBV10-3; J: TRBJ1-5; D: NA; CDR3: CAISESVSGVGQPQHF
V: TRBV6-4; J: TRBJ2-1; D: NA; CDR3: CASSDSVESHNEQFF
V: TRBV5-1; J: TRBJ2-7; D: TRBD1; CDR3: CASSLGARGTGTYEQYF
V: TRBV2; J: TRBJ1-2; D: NA; CDR3: CASSPGGNNYGYTF
V: TRBV3-1/TRBV3-2; J: TRBJ2-7; D: NA; CDR3: CASSQTRGSSYEQYF
V: TRBV28; J: TRBJ1-3; D: NA; CDR3: CASSYGNRGNTIYF
V: TRBV19; J: TRBJ1-2; D: TRBD1; CDR3: CASSMAGQARGYTF
V: TRBV11-2; J: TRBJ1-2; D: TRBD1; CDR3: CASSSAGQGAGYGYTF
V: TRBV29-1; J: TRBJ2-7; D: NA; CDR3: CSVLTGYEQYF
V: TRBV3-1/TRBV3-2; J: TRBJ1-6; D: TRBD1; CDR3: CASSGWGQGRSPLHF
V: TRBV27; J: TRBJ1-2; D: TRBD1; CDR3: CASRDRGRYYGYTF
V: TRBV2; J: TRBJ2-2; D: TRBD2; CDR3: CASSETGAGRVTGELFF
V: TRBV23-1; J: TRBJ1-1; D: TRBD1; CDR3: CASSQLTGITEAFF
V: TRBV7-9; J: TRBJ1-1; D: NA; CDR3: CASRGQSWANTEAFF